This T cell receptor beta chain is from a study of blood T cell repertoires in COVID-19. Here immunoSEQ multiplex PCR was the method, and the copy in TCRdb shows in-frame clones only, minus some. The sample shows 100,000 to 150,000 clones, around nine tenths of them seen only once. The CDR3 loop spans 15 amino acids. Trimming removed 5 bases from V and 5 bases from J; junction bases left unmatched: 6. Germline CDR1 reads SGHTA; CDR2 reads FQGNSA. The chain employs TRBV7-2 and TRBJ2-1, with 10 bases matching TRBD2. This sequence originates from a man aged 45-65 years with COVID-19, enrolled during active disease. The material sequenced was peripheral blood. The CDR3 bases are TGTGCCAGCAGCGAAAAAGCGGGAGGGAACAATGAGCAGTTCTTC. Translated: CASSEKAGGNNEQFF.